The T cell receptor beta chain described here comes from a study of T cells in Graves' hyperthyroidism and ophthalmopathy. Notes on the study in general: Researchers found most expanded thyroid clonotypes above 0.001 in blood as well.

Amplification yielded TCR beta CDR3 regions, with RNA transcripts as the source. The study used the HTBI primer set for a first-round RT-PCR of the TCR CDR3. TCRdb fed the multiplex PCR reads into MiXCR, producing one record per CDR3 protein. The profile shows more than 350,000 distinct CDR3 sequences, about a sixth of them singletons. In this sample, this clonotype turned up many times. Its antigen is not known. Between the trimmed V and J ends, which lost 9 bases and 3 bases, there was a span of 11 bases. The CDR3 is 12 amino acids. The sequenced sample consisted of blood. V and J are TRBV12-3 or TRBV12-4 and TRBJ1-2; D remains ambiguous. This receptor was identified in a woman aged 30 to 39 with Graves' hyperthyroidism that later progressed to Graves' ophthalmopathy. CDR3 in DNA: TGTGCCAGTTCCGCCAGGTACTATGGCTACACCTTC. Translated: CASSARYYGYTF.